The clone carrying this TCR beta chain showed up just once. What it binds is not known. The study, taken as a whole, reports: Larger-cohort validation covered only one TCR beta V-J rearrangement.

The memory fraction was CD4+CD45RO+CD25- cells. TCRdb re-derived calls from the 5' RACE reads in MiXCR, one entry per CDR3 protein. Of tens of thousands of distinct CDR3 sequences detected, more than 25% appear once; the ten largest clones hold about 3%. From germline, CDR1 is SQVTM and CDR2 ANQGSEA. CDR3 length: 14 amino acids. V was clipped by 4 bases and J by 4 bases, with 15 bases between them. The clonotype comes from a female donor with breast cancer. The source material was tumor-infiltrating memory CD4+ T cells sorted from the breast tumor. Subset reported: memory CD4+ T cells, CD4+CD45RO+CD25-. V gene TRBV29-1 combines with J gene TRBJ2-3; possible D gene TRBD2, 5 bases. Written as DNA, the CDR3 is TGCAGCGTTGGGGTGAGGGTAAGCGCAGATACGCAGTATTTT. This codes for CSVGVRVSADTQYF.